This TCR beta chain was obtained from a study of blood T cells in healthy people across ages. Study findings and constraints: Expanded clonotype changes were possibly confounded by unknown donor CMV status. One million T cells yielded diversity estimates that were considered underestimates.

The use of a sample-barcoded 5' primer and a J-beta primer mix characterized a second PCR of roughly 6 to 12 cycles. TCRdb ran MiXCR on the 5' RACE reads and lists one entry per CDR3 protein. This repertoire shows about 1.8 million distinct CDR3 sequences, roughly 50% found once; its top ten account for less than 2.5%. Regarding this clonotype: As yet, its antigen is unknown.

The junction had 13 bases not matched to a gene; V was cut back by 5 bases and J by 2 bases. CDR1 and CDR2 from the germline V gene are MDHEN and SYDVKM. The CDR3 runs 17 residues. The receptor comes from a middle-aged woman in good health. Sequenced sample: blood. The chain uses TRBV28 and TRBJ2-7; 9 nucleotides match TRBD1. CDR3 coding DNA: TGTGCCAGCAGTCTGGAACGGACAGGGGCGAGAACCTACGAGCAGTACTTC. The encoded protein is CASSLERTGARTYEQYF.